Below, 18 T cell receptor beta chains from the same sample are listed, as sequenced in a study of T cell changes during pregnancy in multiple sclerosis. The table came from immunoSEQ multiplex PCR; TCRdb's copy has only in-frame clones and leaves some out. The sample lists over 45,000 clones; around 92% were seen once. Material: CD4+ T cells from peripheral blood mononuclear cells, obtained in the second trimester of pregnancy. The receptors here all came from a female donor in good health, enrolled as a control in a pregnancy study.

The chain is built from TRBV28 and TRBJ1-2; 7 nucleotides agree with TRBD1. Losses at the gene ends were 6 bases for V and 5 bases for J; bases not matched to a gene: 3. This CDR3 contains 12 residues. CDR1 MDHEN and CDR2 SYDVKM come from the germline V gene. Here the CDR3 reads CASRQQGYGYTF. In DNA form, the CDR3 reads TGTGCCAGCAGGCAACAGGGGTATGGCTACACCTTC.

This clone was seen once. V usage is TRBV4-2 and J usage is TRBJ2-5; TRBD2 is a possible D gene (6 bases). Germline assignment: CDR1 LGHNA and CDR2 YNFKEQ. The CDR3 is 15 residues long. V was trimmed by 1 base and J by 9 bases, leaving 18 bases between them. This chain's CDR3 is CASSQAARAGEAQYF. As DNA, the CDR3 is TGTGCCAGCAGCCAAGCCGCTCGGGCCGGGGAGGCCCAGTACTTC.

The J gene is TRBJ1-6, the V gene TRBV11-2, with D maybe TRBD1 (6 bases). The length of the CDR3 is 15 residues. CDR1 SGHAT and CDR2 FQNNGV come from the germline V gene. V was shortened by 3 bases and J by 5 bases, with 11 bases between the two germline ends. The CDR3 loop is CASSFPQGHNSPLHF. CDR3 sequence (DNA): TGTGCCAGCAGCTTTCCGCAGGGGCATAATTCACCCCTCCACTTT.

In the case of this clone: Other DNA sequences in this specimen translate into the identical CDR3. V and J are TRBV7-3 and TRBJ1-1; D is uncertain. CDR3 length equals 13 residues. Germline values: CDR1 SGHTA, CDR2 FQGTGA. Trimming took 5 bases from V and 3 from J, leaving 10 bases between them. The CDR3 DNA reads TGTGCCAGCAGCCTAGACCGGGACACTGAAGCTTTCTTT. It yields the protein CASSLDRDTEAFF. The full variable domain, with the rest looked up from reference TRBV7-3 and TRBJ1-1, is GAGVSQTPSNKVTEKGKYVELRCDPISGHTALYWYRQSLGQGPEFLIYFQGTGAADDSGLPNDRFFAVRPEGSVSTLKIQRTERGDSAVYLCASSLDRDTEAFFGQGTRLTVV.

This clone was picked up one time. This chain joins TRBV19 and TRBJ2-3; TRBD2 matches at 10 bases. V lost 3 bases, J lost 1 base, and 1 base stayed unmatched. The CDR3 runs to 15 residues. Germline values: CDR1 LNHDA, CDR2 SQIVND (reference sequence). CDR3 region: CASSITSGGTDTQYF. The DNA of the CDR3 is TGTGCCAGTAGTATTACTAGCGGGGGCACAGATACGCAGTATTTT.

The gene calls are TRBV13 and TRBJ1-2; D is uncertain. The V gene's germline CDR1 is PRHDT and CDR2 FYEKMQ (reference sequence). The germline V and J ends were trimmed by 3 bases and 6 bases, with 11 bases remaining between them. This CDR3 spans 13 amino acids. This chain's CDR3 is CASSFRGGNGYTF. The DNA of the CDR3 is TGTGCCAGCAGCTTTCGGGGTGGAAATGGCTACACCTTC.

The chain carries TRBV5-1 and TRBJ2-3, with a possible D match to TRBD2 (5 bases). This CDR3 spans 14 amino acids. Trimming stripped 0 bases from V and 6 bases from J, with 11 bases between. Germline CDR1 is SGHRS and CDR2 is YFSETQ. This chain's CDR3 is CASSLGGIGDTQYF. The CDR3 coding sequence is TGCGCCAGCAGCTTGGGAGGGATCGGGGATACGCAGTATTTT. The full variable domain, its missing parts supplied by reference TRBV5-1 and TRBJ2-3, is KAGVTQTPRYLIKTRGQQVTLSCSPISGHRSVSWYQQTPGQGLQFLFEYFSETQRNKGNFPGRFSGRQFSNSRSEMNVSTLELGDSALYLCASSLGGIGDTQYFGPGTRLTVL.

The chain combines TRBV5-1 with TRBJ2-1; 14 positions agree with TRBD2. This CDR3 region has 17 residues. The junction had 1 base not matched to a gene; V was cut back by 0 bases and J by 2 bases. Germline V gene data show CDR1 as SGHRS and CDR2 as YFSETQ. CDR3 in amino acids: CASSLGLAGGPYNEQFF. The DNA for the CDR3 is TGCGCCAGCAGCTTGGGACTAGCGGGGGGGCCCTACAATGAGCAGTTCTTC.

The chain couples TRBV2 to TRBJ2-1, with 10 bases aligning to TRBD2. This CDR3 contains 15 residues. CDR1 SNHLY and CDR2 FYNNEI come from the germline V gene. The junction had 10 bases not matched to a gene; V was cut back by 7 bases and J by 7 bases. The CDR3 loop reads CASNLAGVRMNEQFF. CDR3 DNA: TGTGCCAGCAACCTAGCGGGGGTTAGGATGAATGAGCAGTTCTTC.

The chain's CDR3 is CASSTYNQPQHF. Written as DNA, the CDR3 is TGTGCCAGTAGTACGTACAATCAGCCCCAGCATTTT. The rearrangement uses TRBV19 and TRBJ1-5; unclear D gene. This CDR3 spans 12 amino acids. Germline loops: CDR1 LNHDA, CDR2 SQIVND (reference sequence). V lost 4 bases and J lost 3, with 4 bases in between. The entire variable domain, with the rest obtained from reference TRBV19 and TRBJ1-5, is as follows: DGGITQSPKYLFRKEGQNVTLSCEQNLNHDAMYWYRQDPGQGLRLIYYSQIVNDFQKGDIAEGYSVSREKKESFPLTVTSAQKNPTAFYLCASSTYNQPQHFGDGTRLSIL.

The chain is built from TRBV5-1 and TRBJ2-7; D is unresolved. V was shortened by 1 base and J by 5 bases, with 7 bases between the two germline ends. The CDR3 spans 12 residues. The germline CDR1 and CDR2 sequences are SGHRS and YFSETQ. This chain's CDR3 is CASSLNIHEQYF. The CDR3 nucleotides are TGCGCCAGCAGCTTGAACATACACGAGCAGTACTTC. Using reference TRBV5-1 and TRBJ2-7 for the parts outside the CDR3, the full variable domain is KAGVTQTPRYLIKTRGQQVTLSCSPISGHRSVSWYQQTPGQGLQFLFEYFSETQRNKGNFPGRFSGRQFSNSRSEMNVSTLELGDSALYLCASSLNIHEQYFGPGTRLTVT.

CDR3 protein: CASSRGLAYNEQFF. The CDR3 DNA follows: TGTGCCAGCAGCAGGGGACTAGCCTACAATGAGCAGTTCTTC. The chain recombines TRBV9 with TRBJ2-1; TRBD2 aligns across 8 bases. The CDR3 loop spans 14 amino acids. Trimming took 4 bases from V and 2 from J; bases not matched to a gene: 2. Germline V gene lookup returns CDR1 SGDLS and CDR2 YYNGEE.

In DNA form, the CDR3 reads TGTGCCAGCAGTGACTCGAGGAGCGGGGGGGGCTACAATGAGCAGTTCTTC. Translated: CASSDSRSGGGYNEQFF. The chain employs TRBV6-4 and TRBJ2-1; 10 bases are shared with TRBD2. There are 17 residues in the CDR3. The junction had 5 bases not matched to a gene; V was cut back by 0 bases and J by 3 bases. The V gene's germline CDR1 is MRHNA and CDR2 SNTAGT.

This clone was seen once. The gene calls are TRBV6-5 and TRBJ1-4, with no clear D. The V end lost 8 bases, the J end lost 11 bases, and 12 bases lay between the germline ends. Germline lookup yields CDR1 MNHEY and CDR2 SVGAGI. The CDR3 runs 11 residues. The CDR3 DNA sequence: TGTGCCAGCGGGCGGGCAGATAAACTGTTTTTT. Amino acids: CASGRADKLFF.

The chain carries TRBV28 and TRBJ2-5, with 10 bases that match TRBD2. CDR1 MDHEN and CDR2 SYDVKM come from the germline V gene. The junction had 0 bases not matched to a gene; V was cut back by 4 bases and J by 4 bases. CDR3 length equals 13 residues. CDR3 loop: CASSSSGRETQYF. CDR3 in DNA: TGTGCCAGCAGTTCTAGCGGGAGAGAGACCCAGTACTTC.

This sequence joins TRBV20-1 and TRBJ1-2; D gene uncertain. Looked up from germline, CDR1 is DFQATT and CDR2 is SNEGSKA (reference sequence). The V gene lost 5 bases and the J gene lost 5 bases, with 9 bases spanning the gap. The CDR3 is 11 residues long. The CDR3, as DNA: TGCAGTGCTTTAAACAGATATGGCTACACCTTC. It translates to CSALNRYGYTF.

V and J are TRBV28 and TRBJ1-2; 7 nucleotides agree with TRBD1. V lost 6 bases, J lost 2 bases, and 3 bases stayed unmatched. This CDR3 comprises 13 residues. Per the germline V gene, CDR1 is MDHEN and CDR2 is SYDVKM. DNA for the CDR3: TGTGCCAGCAGGGTGGACAGGAACTATGGCTACACCTTC. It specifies CASRVDRNYGYTF.

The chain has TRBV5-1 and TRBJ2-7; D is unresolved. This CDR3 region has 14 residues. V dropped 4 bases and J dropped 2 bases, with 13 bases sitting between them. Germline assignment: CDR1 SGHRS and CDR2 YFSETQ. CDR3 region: CASSPTPGTYEQYF. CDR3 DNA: TGCGCCAGCAGCCCAACGCCAGGAACCTACGAGCAGTACTTC.